These 23 T cell receptor beta chains came from one sample sequenced in a study of PD-L1 blockade in urothelial cancer (dated by TCRdb to 2017 to 2019). Receptors were amplified or captured by the immunoSEQ multiplex PCR assay. The immuneACCESS repertoire file appears here via TCRdb, limited to in-frame rearrangements. These files lack a portion of the clones; in checked studies, under half of the deficit traces to unresolved V genes, and the cause of the others is not known. The sample yields around 100,000 clones; roughly 88% were counted once. The leading ten clones occupy about 2.4% of the sample. The material was PBMCs, obtained around atezolizumab (anti-PD-L1) treatment. Every receptor here comes from a man in his fifties with urothelial cancer.

This clone showed up just a few times. The chain carries TRBV2 and TRBJ1-6; D unresolved. The length of the CDR3 is 12 residues. The V and J ends lost 10 bases and 14 bases respectively, with 18 bases between them. The germline V gene encodes CDR1 SNHLY and CDR2 FYNNEI. CDR3 sequence reads: CATTGYGIALHF. In nucleotides, the CDR3 is TGTGCCACCACCGGCTACGGGATCGCCCTCCACTTT.

V usage is TRBV9 and J usage is TRBJ2-1, with D perhaps matching TRBD2 (6 bases). Germline loops: CDR1 SGDLS, CDR2 YYNGEE. V lost 2 bases to trimming and J lost 9 bases, with 21 bases between them. This CDR3 spans 16 amino acids. CDR3 nucleotide sequence: TGTGCCAGCAGCGTCCTAGCGTGGGGAAAAGGGGTTGAGCAGTTCTTC. Translation: CASSVLAWGKGVEQFF.

This clone showed up just a few times. CDR3: CASSQGLAQRYNEQFF. The CDR3 region has the DNA TGCGCCAGCAGCCAGGGACTAGCGCAACGATACAATGAGCAGTTCTTC. The chain carries TRBV5-1 and TRBJ2-1, with 10 bases identical to TRBD2. Per germline, CDR1 SGHRS and CDR2 YFSETQ. The CDR3 loop spans 16 amino acids. Losses at the gene ends were 4 bases for V and 4 bases for J; bases not matched to a gene: 8.

This chain uses TRBV18 with TRBJ2-7; 9 nucleotides match TRBD1. Germline V gene data show CDR1 as KGHSH and CDR2 as LQKENI. V was pared by 5 bases and J by 6 bases, with 8 bases of the junction left unmatched. The length of the CDR3 is 14 residues. CDR3 DNA: TGTGCCAGCTCAGTACCGGGACAGGGAGGCGAGCAGTACTTC. Encoded protein: CASSVPGQGGEQYF.

CDR3 loop: CASSRVWGHANEKLFF. Written as DNA, the CDR3 is TGCGCCAGCAGCCGCGTTTGGGGGCATGCTAATGAAAAACTGTTTTTT. The rearrangement joins TRBV4-1 to TRBJ1-4; the D gene is possibly TRBD1 (6 bases). Trimming shortened V by 4 bases and J by 3 bases, and 15 bases separated the two germline ends. The CDR3 extends over 16 amino acids. Per germline, CDR1 MGHRA and CDR2 YSYEKL.

The chain has TRBV19 and TRBJ1-4; possible D gene TRBD1, 5 bases. Germline V lookup: CDR1 LNHDA, CDR2 SQIVND (reference sequence). CDR3 length equals 14 residues. Trimming stripped 9 bases from V and 4 bases from J, with 15 bases between. For the CDR3, the DNA is TGTGCCAGCCAAGACAGCTCCTTTAATGAAAAACTGTTTTTT. Translated, it gives CASQDSSFNEKLFF.

There are a few counts of this clone. The chain has TRBV4-1 and TRBJ2-2, with 7 bases matching TRBD1. Trimming at V came to 4 bases and at J to 5 bases, leaving 7 bases not matched to a gene. Per germline, CDR1 MGHRA and CDR2 YSYEKL. The length of the CDR3 is 15 residues. The CDR3 spells CASSPGQPRTGELFF. CDR3 bases: TGCGCCAGCAGCCCGGGACAGCCCAGAACCGGGGAGCTGTTTTTT.

The chain combines TRBV19 with TRBJ2-3, with D possibly TRBD2 on 5 matching bases. Trimming stripped 6 bases from V and 4 bases from J, with 14 bases between. The CDR3 length is 14 residues. The germline V gene has CDR1 LNHDA and CDR2 SQIVND (reference sequence). This CDR3 is CASRSSGSADTQYF. In DNA, the CDR3 is TGTGCCAGTAGATCTAGTGGGAGCGCAGATACGCAGTATTTT.

The chain couples TRBV28 to TRBJ2-5; the match to TRBD2 covers 12 bases. Germline trimming cut 5 bases from V and 3 bases from J; bases unmatched to any gene: 22. CDR3 length equals 21 residues. Looked up from germline, CDR1 is MDHEN and CDR2 is SYDVKM. CDR3 in DNA: TGTGCCAGCAGTCCCGGGATTAAACTAGCGGGAGGCCTCGGAGCCGAAGAGACCCAGTACTTC. Protein sequence: CASSPGIKLAGGLGAEETQYF.

The gene calls are TRBV29-1 and TRBJ2-7, with 7 bases matching TRBD2. The CDR3 is 13 residues long. The V segment lost 6 bases and the J segment 2 bases; nucleotides outside the gene matches: 7. CDR1 is SQVTM, CDR2 ANQGSEA, per germline. As DNA, the CDR3 is TGCAGCGTCGGAACCGGGAGGACCTACGAGCAGTACTTC. It specifies CSVGTGRTYEQYF.

The chain links TRBV21-1 to TRBJ2-7; the table names TRBD2, a call not compared with the DNA. TRBV21-1 is a documented pseudogene. The CDR3 has 12 residues. Here the CDR3 reads CASSPRAYEQYF. As DNA, the CDR3 is TGTGCCAGCAGCCCCCGAGCCTACGAGCAGTACTTC.

The gene calls are TRBV28 and TRBJ2-7, with 14 bases identical to TRBD2. From germline, CDR1 is MDHEN and CDR2 SYDVKM. Losses at the gene ends were 3 bases for V and 2 bases for J; bases not matched to a gene: 3. The CDR3 sequence is 16 residues long. CDR3 sequence (DNA): TGTGCCAGCAGTTTCTCGGGACTAGCGGGGGCCTACGAGCAGTACTTC. Protein sequence: CASSFSGLAGAYEQYF.

This rearrangement joins TRBV2 to TRBJ2-7; 8 bases map to TRBD2. The CDR3 runs to 14 residues. Germline CDR1 and CDR2: SNHLY and FYNNEI. The J segment lost 7 bases and the V segment lost 7 bases, leaving 12 bases of the junction unmatched. Written as DNA, the CDR3 is TGTGCCAGCACCTTAGCGGGACCTCTTGGGGAGCAGTACTTC. It is translated as CASTLAGPLGEQYF.

V and J are TRBV18 and TRBJ2-2; D is perhaps TRBD2 (6 bases). The CDR3 extends over 15 amino acids. V lost 3 bases and J 3 bases, leaving 11 bases between the germline ends. From germline, CDR1 is KGHSH and CDR2 LQKENI. The CDR3, as DNA: TGTGCCAGCTCACCGATCGGGAGCGACACCGGGGAGCTGTTTTTT. This encodes CASSPIGSDTGELFF.

The chain joins TRBV5-1 to TRBJ2-7, with 8 bases identical to TRBD1. From germline, CDR1 is SGHRS and CDR2 YFSETQ. The CDR3 is 15 residues long. The ends lost 3 bases at V and 0 bases at J; junction bases unmatched: 5. CDR3 nucleotides: TGCGCCAGCAGCTCCACGGACAGGGCCTCCTACGAGCAGTACTTC. This codes for CASSSTDRASYEQYF.

The rearrangement uses TRBV30 and TRBJ2-5; D is unclear. In germline, CDR1 is GTSNPN, CDR2 SVGIG (reference sequence). CDR3 length: 16 residues. The V gene lost 0 bases and the J gene lost 1 base, with 15 bases spanning the gap. For the CDR3, the DNA is TGTGCCTGGAGTGTAGAGATGTCTTTACGCCAAGAGACCCAGTACTTC. This encodes CAWSVEMSLRQETQYF. Looking up the rest from reference TRBV30 and TRBJ2-5 gives the full variable domain: SQTIHQWPATLVQPVGSPLSLECTVEGTSNPNLYWYRQAAGRGLQLLFYSVGIGQISSEVPQNLSASRPQDRQFILSSKKLLLSDSGFYLCAWSVEMSLRQETQYFGPGTRLLVL.

This rearrangement joins TRBV5-1 to TRBJ1-1; 7 bases agree with TRBD1. The V segment lost 7 bases and the J segment 8 bases; nucleotides outside the gene matches: 14. The CDR3 has 14 amino acids. Germline loops: CDR1 SGHRS, CDR2 YFSETQ. This CDR3 reads CASRWDRGDREAFF. In nucleotides, the CDR3 is TGCGCCAGCCGTTGGGACAGAGGGGATAGGGAAGCTTTCTTT.

This clone has only one observation. The V and J genes are TRBV6-4 and TRBJ1-2; 8 bases are shared with TRBD1. This CDR3 has 15 amino acids. Looked up from germline, CDR1 is MRHNA and CDR2 is SNTAGT. The V gene end was trimmed by 5 bases and the J gene end by 4 bases; junction bases not matched to a gene: 9. The CDR3 region is CASSSRTGLAYGYTF. The CDR3 nucleotides are TGTGCCAGCAGTTCGAGGACAGGGCTGGCCTATGGCTACACCTTC.

V gene TRBV9 combines with J gene TRBJ2-7; TRBD2 aligns across 7 bases. The V and J ends lost 2 bases and 3 bases, in that order; junction bases with no gene match: 5. The CDR3 sequence is 14 residues long. Germline V lookup: CDR1 SGDLS, CDR2 YYNGEE. This CDR3 is CASSVRDYHYEQYF. The CDR3 DNA reads as TGTGCCAGCAGCGTCAGGGACTACCACTACGAGCAGTACTTC.

The chain employs TRBV28 and TRBJ1-1, with 7 bases identical to TRBD1. Germline assignment: CDR1 MDHEN and CDR2 SYDVKM. Trimming at V came to 6 bases and at J to 6 bases, leaving 13 bases not matched to a gene. This CDR3 comprises 15 residues. The CDR3 sequence is CASSRKTGSRAEAFF. The CDR3 nucleotides are TGTGCCAGCAGCCGTAAGACAGGGTCTCGGGCTGAAGCTTTCTTT.

Comment on this clone: Different DNA sequences within this sample yield the same CDR3. The chain is built from TRBV30 and TRBJ2-5; D might be TRBD1 (7 bases). This CDR3 spans 13 amino acids. V was cut by 5 bases and J by 7 bases, with 17 bases left in between. From germline, CDR1 is GTSNPN and CDR2 SVGIG (reference sequence). CDR3 amino acids: CAWGGDRVGTQYF. DNA for the CDR3: TGTGCCTGGGGAGGGGACAGAGTGGGGACCCAGTACTTC.

A note on this clone: One end of the junction does not line up with germline, which may come from a read error. The chain has TRBV7-7 and TRBJ2-2, with no clear D. Germline V gene data show CDR1 as SSHAT and CDR2 as FNYEAQ (reference sequence). This CDR3 region has 13 residues. The CDR3 DNA reads TGTGCTAGCAGCCTAACGAGGACCGGGGAGCTGTTTTTT. It codes for CASSLTRTGELFF.

The chain couples TRBV25-1 to TRBJ1-6; no clear D. CDR1 MGHDK and CDR2 SYGVNS come from the germline V gene. The V gene lost 3 bases and the J gene lost 0 bases, with 6 bases spanning the gap. This CDR3 has 15 residues. In DNA form, the CDR3 reads TGTGCCAGCAGTGACCGGAGCTCCTATAATTCACCCCTCCACTTT. Translating it yields CASSDRSSYNSPLHF.